The 2 T cell receptor beta chains listed next were all sequenced from one sample in a study of blood T cell repertoires in COVID-19. Method: immunoSEQ multiplex PCR; TCRdb's copy keeps in-frame clones and lacks some. The sample includes hundreds of thousands of clones, approximately 84% seen only once; the top ten take approximately 10%. Sample: peripheral blood. The receptors here all came from a man between 50 and 59 years old with COVID-19, enrolled during active disease.

The chain has TRBV5-5 and TRBJ2-5; 11 bases are a match to TRBD2. Germline V CDR1 and CDR2: SGHKS, YYEKEE (reference sequence). The V gene end was trimmed by 3 bases and the J gene end by 5 bases; junction bases not matched to a gene: 6. The CDR3 is made up of 15 amino acids. The CDR3 loop reads CASSWASGRRETQYF. CDR3 coding DNA: TGTGCCAGCAGCTGGGCTAGCGGGAGGCGGGAGACCCAGTACTTC.

The rearrangement links TRBV2 to TRBJ2-3; TRBD2 matches 8 bases. The CDR3 consists of 17 residues. CDR1 and CDR2 from the germline V gene are SNHLY and FYNNEI. V was pared by 8 bases and J by 0 bases, with 13 bases of the junction left unmatched. CDR3 DNA sequence: TGTGCCAGCGGAGGTAGGGGACTAGGGACAAGCACAGATACGCAGTATTTT. It is translated as CASGGRGLGTSTDTQYF.